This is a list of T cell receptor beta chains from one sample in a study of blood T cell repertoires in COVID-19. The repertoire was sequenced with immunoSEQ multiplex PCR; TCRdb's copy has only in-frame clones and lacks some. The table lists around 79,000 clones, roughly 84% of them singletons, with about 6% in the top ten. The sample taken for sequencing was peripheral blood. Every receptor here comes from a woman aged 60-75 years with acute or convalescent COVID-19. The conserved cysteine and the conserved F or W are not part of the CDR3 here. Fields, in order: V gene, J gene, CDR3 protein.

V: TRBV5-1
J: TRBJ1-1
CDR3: ASSPEAGMNTEAF

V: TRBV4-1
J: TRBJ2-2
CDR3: ASSQERGNGELF

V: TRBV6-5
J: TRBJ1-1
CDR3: ASSYAGPESPEAF

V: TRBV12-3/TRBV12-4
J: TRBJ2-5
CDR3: ASSLAHSGAQY

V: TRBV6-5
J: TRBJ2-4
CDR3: ASSSPKAGGQNIQY

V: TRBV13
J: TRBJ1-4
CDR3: ASSATGEANEKLF

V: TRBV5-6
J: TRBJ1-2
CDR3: ASRIAGNYGYT

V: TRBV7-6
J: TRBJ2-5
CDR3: ASSLSLPGLAQETQY

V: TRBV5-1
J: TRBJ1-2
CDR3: ASSLGFTGQGGYT

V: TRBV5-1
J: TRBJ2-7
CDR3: ASSWGSGNEQY

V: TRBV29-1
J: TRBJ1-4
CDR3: SVGQVANEKLF

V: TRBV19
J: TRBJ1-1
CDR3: ASSHTAGWVNTEAF

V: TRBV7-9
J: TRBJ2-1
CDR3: ASRPTTSGGPERF

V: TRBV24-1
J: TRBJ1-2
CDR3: ATSDKKEYGYT

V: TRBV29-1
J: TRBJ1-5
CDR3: SVGQGDQPQH

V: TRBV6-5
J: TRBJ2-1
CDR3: ASSPGGLYNNEQF

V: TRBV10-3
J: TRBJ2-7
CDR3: AISDRIYEQY

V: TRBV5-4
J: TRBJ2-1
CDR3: ASSLTQLSNNEQF

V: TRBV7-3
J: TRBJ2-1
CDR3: ASSFRDRYYNEQF

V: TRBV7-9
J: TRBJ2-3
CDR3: ASSLDLPDTQY

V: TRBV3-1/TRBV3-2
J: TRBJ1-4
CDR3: ASSKGQSSEKLF

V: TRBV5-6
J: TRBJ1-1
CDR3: ASTLGPRDSEAF

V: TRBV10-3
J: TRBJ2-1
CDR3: AISESTGGNNEQF

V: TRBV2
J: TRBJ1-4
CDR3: ASSSGTGNEKLF

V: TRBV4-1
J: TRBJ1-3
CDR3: ASSQDLRGGRNTIY

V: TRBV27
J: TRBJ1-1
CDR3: ASSFPGNTEAF

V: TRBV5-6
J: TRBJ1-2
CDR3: ASSLDRGAGYT

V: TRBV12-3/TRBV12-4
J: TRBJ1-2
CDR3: ASTPDRGEGYT

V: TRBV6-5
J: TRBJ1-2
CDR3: ASVETGARALYT

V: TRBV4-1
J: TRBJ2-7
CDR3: ASSPLLAIYGEQY

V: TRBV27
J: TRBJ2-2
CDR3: ASSFRGYRGNTGELF

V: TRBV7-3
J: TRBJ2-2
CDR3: ASSKDRRGTGELF

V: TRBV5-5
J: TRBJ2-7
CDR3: ASSSTSTRTYEQY

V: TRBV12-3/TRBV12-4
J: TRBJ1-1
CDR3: ASSPGQITEAF

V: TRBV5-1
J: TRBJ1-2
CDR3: ASSPTGDYGYT

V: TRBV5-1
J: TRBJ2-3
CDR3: ASSLVDSDTQY

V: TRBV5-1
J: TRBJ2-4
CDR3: ASSLEGQGAFGNIQY

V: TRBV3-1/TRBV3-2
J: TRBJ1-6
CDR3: ASTGQGVNNSPLH

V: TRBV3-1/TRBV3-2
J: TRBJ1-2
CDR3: ASSQEDTPGYT

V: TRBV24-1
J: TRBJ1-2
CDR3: ATSDFDSNYGYT

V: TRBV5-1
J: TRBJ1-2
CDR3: ASSLGGPGRRVLHDYGYT

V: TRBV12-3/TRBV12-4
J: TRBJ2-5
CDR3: ASSTSSGTQY